Below, 8 T cell receptor beta chains from the same sample are listed, as sequenced in a study of blood T cell repertoires in COVID-19. This table comes from immunoSEQ multiplex PCR, and its TCRdb copy is limited to in-frame clones, with some not included. The data hold about 170,000 clones, with almost 85% observed a single time. The specimen was peripheral blood. The receptors shown here come from a woman aged 80 or over with acute or convalescent COVID-19.

The V gene is TRBV30, the J gene TRBJ2-2; no clear D. V shed 5 bases and J shed 0 bases, with 7 bases lying between them. CDR3 length: 13 residues. Per the germline V gene, CDR1 is GTSNPN and CDR2 is SVGIG (reference sequence). Here the CDR3 DNA reads TGTGCCTGGCTACAGACGAACACCGGGGAGCTGTTTTTT. Translated: CAWLQTNTGELFF.

This clone was seen only once. V usage is TRBV9 and J usage is TRBJ2-7; 8 bases line up with TRBD1. This CDR3 has 11 amino acids. Germline loops: CDR1 SGDLS, CDR2 YYNGEE. The ends lost 7 bases at V and 3 bases at J; junction bases unmatched: 0. The CDR3 nucleotides read TGTGCCAGCGGACAGGGCTACGAGCAGTACTTC. Translation gives CASGQGYEQYF.

The J gene is TRBJ2-2, the V gene TRBV10-1, with 7 bases aligning to TRBD1. Germline CDR1 WNHNN, CDR2 SYGVQD (reference sequence). With 4 bases clipped from V and 1 base from J, the junction kept 3 bases outside the gene matches. The CDR3 is made up of 15 amino acids. The CDR3 here is CASSATGRNTGELFF. For the CDR3, the DNA is TGCGCCAGCAGTGCGACAGGGAGGAACACCGGGGAGCTGTTTTTT.

V usage is TRBV6-1 and J usage is TRBJ2-7, with a weak D call TRBD2 (6 bases). The germline gives CDR1 MNHNS, CDR2 SASEGT. V was pared by 3 bases and J by 6 bases, with 12 bases between. This CDR3 has 13 residues. The CDR3 is CASSEWGAGEQYF. CDR3 nucleotides: TGTGCCAGCAGTGAGTGGGGAGCGGGCGAGCAGTACTTC.

This clone has just a few counts. This chain connects TRBV6-5 to TRBJ1-4, with 7 bases identical to TRBD1. Germline CDR1 is MNHEY and CDR2 is SVGAGI. This CDR3 region has 14 residues. Trimming at V came to 2 bases and at J to 7 bases, leaving 4 bases not matched to a gene. The CDR3 DNA is TGTGCCAGCAGTTACGGAGGGACAGCTGAAAAACTGTTTTTT. As protein: CASSYGGTAEKLFF.

CDR3 sequence (DNA): TGCGCCAGCAGCCTTGGGCTAGCGTTACTCAATACGCAGTATTTT. It translates to CASSLGLALLNTQYF. This chain links TRBV5-1 with TRBJ2-3; D perhaps matches TRBD2 (6 bases). The CDR3 is 15 residues long. V lost 4 bases, J lost 7 bases, and 19 bases lay in between. Germline CDR1 SGHRS, CDR2 YFSETQ.

The V call is TRBV4-2, the J call TRBJ1-1, with 7 bases aligning to TRBD1. The V gene end was trimmed by 4 bases and the J gene end by 3 bases; junction bases not matched to a gene: 23. Germline V gene lookup returns CDR1 LGHNA and CDR2 YNFKEQ. The CDR3 consists of 20 residues. This chain's CDR3 is CASSRLARTGARPRDTEAFF. The CDR3 nucleotides are TGTGCCAGCAGCCGGCTAGCCCGGACAGGAGCCCGACCCAGGGACACTGAAGCTTTCTTT.

The rearrangement uses TRBV10-3 and TRBJ1-3, with 7 bases aligning to TRBD1. Germline trimming cut 8 bases from V and 1 base from J; bases unmatched to any gene: 5. This CDR3 region has 14 residues. Per germline, CDR1 ENHRY and CDR2 SYGVKD. This CDR3 reads CAIWDSASGNTIYF. DNA of the CDR3: TGTGCCATCTGGGACAGCGCGTCTGGAAACACCATATATTTT.